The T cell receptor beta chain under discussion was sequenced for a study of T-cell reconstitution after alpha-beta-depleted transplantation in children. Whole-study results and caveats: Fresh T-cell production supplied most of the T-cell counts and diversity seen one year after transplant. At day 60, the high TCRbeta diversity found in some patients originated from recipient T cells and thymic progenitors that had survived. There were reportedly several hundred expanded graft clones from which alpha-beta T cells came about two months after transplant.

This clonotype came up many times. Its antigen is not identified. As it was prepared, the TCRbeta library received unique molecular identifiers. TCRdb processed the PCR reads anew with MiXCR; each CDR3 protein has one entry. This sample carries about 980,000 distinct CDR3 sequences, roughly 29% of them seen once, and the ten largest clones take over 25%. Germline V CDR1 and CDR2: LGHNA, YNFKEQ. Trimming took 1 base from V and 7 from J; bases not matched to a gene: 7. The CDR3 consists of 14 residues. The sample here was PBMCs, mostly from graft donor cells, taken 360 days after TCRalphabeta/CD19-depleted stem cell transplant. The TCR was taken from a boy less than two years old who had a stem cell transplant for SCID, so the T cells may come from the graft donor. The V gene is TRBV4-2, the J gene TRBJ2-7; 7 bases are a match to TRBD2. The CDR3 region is CASSQGPRGVEQYF. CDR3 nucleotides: TGTGCCAGCAGCCAAGGACCTCGGGGGGTTGAGCAGTACTTC.